Below are 7 T cell receptor beta chains sequenced from a single sample in a study of radiotherapy plus CTLA-4 blockade in lung cancer. Sequencing was performed with immunoSEQ multiplex PCR; in TCRdb, only in-frame clones are kept and a portion is missing. The data show roughly 45,000 clones, 63% seen once. Sample: peripheral blood, taken from a patient treated with radiotherapy plus ipilimumab. The receptors shown here come from a human donor with non-small cell lung cancer who had a partial response to radiotherapy plus ipilimumab.

The rearrangement links TRBV4-2 to TRBJ2-7; 10 bases align to TRBD2. The CDR3 runs to 15 residues. V was pared by 4 bases and J by 2 bases, with 5 bases of the junction left unmatched. The V gene's germline CDR1 is LGHNA and CDR2 YNFKEQ. CDR3 amino acids: CASSRWLAGAYEQYF. The DNA for the CDR3 is TGTGCCAGCAGCCGTTGGCTAGCGGGGGCCTACGAGCAGTACTTC.

At least ten counts were recorded for this clone. This chain joins TRBV5-8 and TRBJ1-4; no clear D gene. Germline V gene sequence: CDR1 SGHTS, CDR2 YDEGEE. This CDR3 spans 14 amino acids. V lost 0 bases and J lost 3, with 6 bases in between. The CDR3 reads CASSLGRSNEKLFF. The CDR3, as DNA: TGTGCCAGCAGCTTGGGGCGGTCTAATGAAAAACTGTTTTTT.

This clone appeared a few times. The chain joins TRBV5-4 to TRBJ1-1, with a tentative D call TRBD1 (6 bases). In germline, CDR1 is SGHNT, CDR2 YYREEE (reference sequence). V lost 4 bases to trimming and J lost 0 bases, with 16 bases between them. The CDR3 has 16 residues. CDR3 region: CASSPRGGTLNTEAFF. The DNA for the CDR3 is TGTGCCAGCAGCCCAAGGGGGGGCACACTGAACACTGAAGCTTTCTTT.

This clone was counted between two and nine times. The chain combines TRBV4-2 with TRBJ2-7, with 10 nucleotides matching TRBD2. Germline-derived CDR1 and CDR2 are LGHNA and YNFKEQ. The V and J ends lost 0 bases and 2 bases, in that order; junction bases with no gene match: 4. The CDR3 loop spans 16 amino acids. The CDR3 reads CASSQDAGLAAYEQYF. In DNA form, the CDR3 reads TGTGCCAGCAGCCAAGACGCCGGACTAGCGGCCTACGAGCAGTACTTC.

Details on this clone: Mismatch with germline at one junction end may stem from a read error. The chain couples TRBV7-7 to TRBJ2-5; TRBD2 aligns across 8 bases. Germline CDR1 reads SSHAT; CDR2 reads FNYEAQ (reference sequence). The CDR3 runs to 15 residues. CDR3 sequence reads: CASSHTSGPQETQYF. Here the CDR3 DNA reads TGTGCTAGCAGCCATACTAGCGGACCTCAAGAGACCCAGTACTTC.

The rearrangement joins TRBV25-1 to TRBJ2-1; 10 nucleotides align to TRBD2. Germline lookup yields CDR1 MGHDK and CDR2 SYGVNS. The CDR3 extends over 16 amino acids. V trimming: 3 bases; J trimming: 0 bases; junction bases outside the gene matches: 2. The CDR3 DNA reads as TGTGCCAGCAGTGACCCTAGCGGGAGCTCCTACAATGAGCAGTTCTTC. Protein sequence: CASSDPSGSSYNEQFF. Full variable domain (missing parts from reference TRBV25-1 and TRBJ2-1): EADIYQTPRYLVIGTGKKITLECSQTMGHDKMYWYQQDPGMELHLIHYSYGVNSTEKGDLSSESTVSRIRTEHFPLTLESARPSHTSQYLCASSDPSGSSYNEQFFGPGTRLTVL.

The rearrangement uses TRBV5-5 and TRBJ2-3, with TRBD2 identical over 10 bases. The V gene end was trimmed by 0 bases and the J gene end by 5 bases; junction bases not matched to a gene: 3. There are 15 residues in the CDR3. CDR1 and CDR2 from the germline V gene are SGHKS and YYEKEE (reference sequence). The CDR3 DNA follows: TGTGCCAGCAGCTTGGAAGGACTAGCGGTAGATACGCAGTATTTT. It encodes CASSLEGLAVDTQYF. Based on the CDR3 plus reference TRBV5-5 and TRBJ2-3, the full variable domain is DAGVTQSPTHLIKTRGQQVTLRCSPISGHKSVSWYQQVLGQGPQFIFQYYEKEERGRGNFPDRFSARQFPNYSSELNVNALLLGDSALYLCASSLEGLAVDTQYFGPGTRLTVL.